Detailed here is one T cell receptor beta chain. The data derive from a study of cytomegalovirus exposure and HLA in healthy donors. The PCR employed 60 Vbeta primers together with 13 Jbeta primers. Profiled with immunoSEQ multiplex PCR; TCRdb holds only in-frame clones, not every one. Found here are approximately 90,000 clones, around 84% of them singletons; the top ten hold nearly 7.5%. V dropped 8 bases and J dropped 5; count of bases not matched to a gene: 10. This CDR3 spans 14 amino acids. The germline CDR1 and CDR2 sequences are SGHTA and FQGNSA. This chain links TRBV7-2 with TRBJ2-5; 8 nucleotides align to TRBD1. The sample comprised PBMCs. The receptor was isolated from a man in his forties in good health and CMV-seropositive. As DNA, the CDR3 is TGTGCCAGCGGGGGACAGGCGGGACGGGAGACCCAGTACTTC. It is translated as CASGGQAGRETQYF.